This T cell receptor (beta chain) was found in a study of control samples from healthy donors and cancer patients. Generated by immunoSEQ multiplex PCR, the TCRdb table keeps only in-frame clones and is missing some. The sample lists about 160,000 clones; roughly 95% were seen once. Trimming took 4 bases from V and 1 from J; bases not matched to a gene: 1. The CDR3 extends over 13 amino acids. In germline, CDR1 is MGHRA, CDR2 YSYEKL. In its sample, this clone was seen once. The sample was blood. The sequence was collected from a young woman in good health. The chain recombines TRBV4-1 with TRBJ2-7; TRBD2 aligns across 7 bases. Written as DNA, the CDR3 is TGCGCCAGCAGCCCGGGGGGATCCTACGAGCAGTACTTC. It codes for CASSPGGSYEQYF.